The TCR beta chain under discussion was sequenced for a study of CD8 T cells in Susac syndrome. Study conclusions and caveats: As the study acknowledged, the number of individuals who were part of its TCR sequencing and HLA analysis was relatively small.

A quantity of roughly 0.5 to 1 ug RNA underwent reverse transcription using random hexamers. The CDR3 of TCR beta was amplified by immunoSEQ multiplex PCR across 54 Vbeta and 13 Jbeta. One entry per CDR3 protein results from TCRdb running MiXCR on the immunoSEQ multiplex PCR reads. The sample has a few hundred thousand distinct CDR3 sequences, more than 75% seen once. The CDR3 runs to 13 residues. CDR1 is SGHDN and CDR2 is FVKESK in the germline V gene. Trimming removed 1 base at V and 5 bases at J, with 9 bases between. On this clonotype: Its cognate antigen is unknown.

Sequencing of TCR beta drew on CD8+ and CD4+ T cells from blood. The CD8+ and CD4+ T cells were negatively isolated, with the TEMRA cells enriched by FACS. This chain uses TRBV14 with TRBJ2-7; no reliable D call. The specimen sequenced was CD8+ T cells from PBMCs. The source is a human donor with multiple sclerosis. DNA for the CDR3: TGTGCCAGCAGCCAAGTCCGGGTAAACGAGCAGTACTTC. It is translated as CASSQVRVNEQYF.